Reported below is one TCR beta chain. Its matching antigen is unknown. Here immunoSEQ multiplex PCR was the method, and the copy in TCRdb shows in-frame clones only, minus some. The table includes about 120,000 clones, 92% detected once. Germline V CDR1 and CDR2: LGHNA, YSLEER. This CDR3 is 15 amino acids long. V was clipped by 3 bases and J by 5 bases; unmatched bases: 7. This entry comes from a study of T cell responses to AZD1222 COVID-19 vaccine. Study at large: Second doses that came at about 4 or about 12 weeks were put together.

General observations from the study: Reports say nearly half of spike-specific TCRs go after unmutated variant regions. Spike-specific TCR breadth and depth grew following two AZD1222 doses. Vaccine-associated CD4 TCRs spanned spike, dominant at 160-218 and 743-854.

This receptor was identified in an adult in good health. The sample here was peripheral blood, taken on day 0 of AZD1222 vaccination. The rearrangement uses TRBV4-3 and TRBJ1-5, with 7 positions matching TRBD1. CDR3 sequence reads: CASSQAWDRHQPQHF. The DNA for the CDR3 is TGCGCCAGCAGCCAGGCCTGGGACAGACATCAGCCCCAGCATTTT.